The clone carrying this TCR beta chain has ten or more counts. TCRs underwent roughly 19 PCR cycles of amplification with a constant-region primer and V-primer adapter. TCRdb used MiXCR to reprocess the reads, holding one entry per CDR3 protein. This table holds about 47,000 distinct CDR3 sequences, about 11% found once. This specimen belongs to a study of low-dose radiotherapy and immunotherapy resistance in tumors. Time point reported: before trial treatment. The V end was cut by 6 bases, the J end by 5 bases, with 12 bases between. Germline V gives CDR1 SGHRS, CDR2 YFSETQ. The CDR3 totals 13 residues.

The chain has TRBV5-1 and TRBJ2-1; D might be TRBD1 (5 bases). The sequence was collected from a female donor with ovarian cancer. The source was PBMCs, collected before treatment. This CDR3 reads CASIGQMHNEQFF. The CDR3 coding sequence is TGCGCCAGCATCGGACAAATGCACAATGAGCAGTTCTTC.